This is a list of T cell receptor beta chains from one sample in a study of shared clonotypes between healthy human individuals. This table comes from immunoSEQ multiplex PCR, and its TCRdb copy is limited to in-frame clones, with some not included. This sample carries about 2.3 million clones, over 90% of them seen once, and the ten largest clones take roughly 0.36%. Material for sequencing was naive CD4+ T cells from PBMCs. All receptors derive from a man aged 18 to 29 in good health. Some clones in this sample may be carry-over from other donors' samples. Each CDR3 is given with its conserved first and last residue. A D gene is named only where the DNA matches it firmly. Expanded clones get a size class; other rows say once, few or many, or leave the size out.

>-|15|TRBV4-2|-|TRBJ1-2
TGTGCCAGCAGCCAGGAACGAGACGCTGCGGGGGGCTACACCTTC
CASSQERDAAGGYTF
>few|14|TRBV28|TRBD1|TRBJ1-1
TGTGCCAGCAGTTTAGGACAGGAGTACACTGAAGCTTTCTTT
CASSLGQEYTEAFF
>-|15|TRBV5-1|TRBD2|TRBJ2-7
TGCGCCAGCAGCCCTACTAGCGGGAGTTTCGACGAGCAGTACTTC
CASSPTSGSFDEQYF
>-|15|TRBV2|-|TRBJ2-7
TGTGCCAGCAGTCGGTGGGAGGGGGCAACCTACGAGCAGTACTTC
CASSRWEGATYEQYF
>-|16|TRBV19|-|TRBJ2-2
TGTGCCAGTAGTACAGAAACCGATCCGGGTACCGGGGAGCTGTTTTTT
CASSTETDPGTGELFF
>-|13|TRBV6-6|TRBD2|TRBJ2-2
TGTGCCACAAACCTAGCGGGCACCGGGGAGCTGTTTTTT
CATNLAGTGELFF
>-|16|TRBV19|-|TRBJ2-2
TGTGCCAGTAGTATACGAGAAAGGGGAAGGGCCGGGGAGCTGTTTTTT
CASSIRERGRAGELFF
>-|13|TRBV7-9|-|TRBJ2-3
TGTGCCAGCAACACTATCGGGGCCACGACGAAGTATTTT
CASNTIGATTKYF
>once|17|TRBV7-6|-|TRBJ2-3
TGTGCCAGCAGCCCGCTTGGCACGGGATCCTACACAGATACGCAGTATTTT
CASSPLGTGSYTDTQYF
>-|11|TRBV11-2|-|TRBJ2-3
TGTGCCAGCAGCTTTTCGGATACGCAGTATTTT
CASSFSDTQYF
>-|15|TRBV6-5|TRBD1|TRBJ1-5
TGTGCCAGCAGTCCCGGGACAGGCGACAATCAGCCCCAGCATTTT
CASSPGTGDNQPQHF
>once|13|TRBV2|-|TRBJ2-1
TGTGCCAGCAATGCTCGGCTGGTCCAGGAGCAGTTCTTC
CASNARLVQEQFF
>-|12|TRBV6-5|-|TRBJ1-2
TGTGCCAGCAGTAAACCCAACTATGGCTACACCTTC
CASSKPNYGYTF
>-|16|TRBV18|TRBD2|TRBJ2-1
TGTGCCAGCTCACCCTTCCCGGGGGGGGCAATGGGTGAGCAGTTCTTC
CASSPFPGGAMGEQFF
>-|15|TRBV10-3|TRBD2|TRBJ2-7
TGTGCCATCAGTGGGGGAGCGGGAGTGGTGTACGAGCAGTACTTC
CAISGGAGVVYEQYF
>-|13|TRBV2|TRBD2|TRBJ2-7
TGTGCCAGCAGTGACCGGGGGGTCTACGAGCAGTACTTC
CASSDRGVYEQYF
>-|15|TRBV7-9|-|TRBJ2-2
TGTGCCAGCAGCTTATGGGGTAGGAACACCGGGGAGCTGTTTTTT
CASSLWGRNTGELFF
>-|15|TRBV7-9|-|TRBJ2-7
TGTGCCAGCAGCTTAGCCGGTAGGGGGTACTACGAGCAGTACTTC
CASSLAGRGYYEQYF
>-|15|TRBV5-1|-|TRBJ2-2
TGCGCCGGCCGGGAGGGGACAGCGAACACCGGGGAGCTGTTTTTT
CAGREGTANTGELFF
>-|16|TRBV6-5|-|TRBJ2-5
TGTGCCAGCAGTTACCAACGGGGAAACAGCCAAGAGACCCAGTACTTC
CASSYQRGNSQETQYF
>-|16|TRBV4-2|TRBD1|TRBJ1-4
TGTGCCAGCAGCCAAACCCCAACAGGGGGCGGTGAAAAACTGTTTTTT
CASSQTPTGGGEKLFF
>-|15|TRBV27|TRBD2|TRBJ2-1
TGTGCCAGCAGTCTCTGGACTAGCAGCTACAATGAGCAGTTCTTC
CASSLWTSSYNEQFF
>-|14|TRBV10-3|TRBD1|TRBJ1-6
TGTGCCATCGGAATCACAGGGGGCAATTCACCCCTCCACTTT
CAIGITGGNSPLHF
>-|15|TRBV7-2|-|TRBJ2-3
TGTGCCAGCAGCTTAGCCTCCCCGAGGGTAGATACGCAGTATTTT
CASSLASPRVDTQYF
>-|17|TRBV7-9|TRBD1|TRBJ2-3
TGTGCCAGCAGCAAAGCCCGGGACAGGGTTGGGGCAGATACGCAGTATTTT
CASSKARDRVGADTQYF
>-|17|TRBV6-1|-|TRBJ2-6
TGTGCCAGCAGTGACCGGGCGACTCGCTCTGGGGCCAACGTCCTGACTTTC
CASSDRATRSGANVLTF
>-|16|TRBV28|-|TRBJ2-7
TGTGCCAGCAGTTTCAGACTCAGGGGCACCACCTACGAGCAGTACTTC
CASSFRLRGTTYEQYF
>-|13|TRBV28|-|TRBJ1-5
TGTGCCAGCAGTCTGGTCAGGCGGCAGCCCCAGCATTTT
CASSLVRRQPQHF
>-|15|TRBV28|TRBD1|TRBJ2-7
TGTGCCAGCAGCCAGCAGGGGGCTGTGGCCTACGAGCAGTACTTC
CASSQQGAVAYEQYF
>-|15|TRBV28|-|TRBJ1-5
TGTGCCAGCAGTCCCCCCCAGGGTAACAATCAGCCCCAGCATTTT
CASSPPQGNNQPQHF
>once|13|TRBV28|-|TRBJ1-2
TGTGCCAGCAAAGAACGAGTTCCGGATGGCTACACCTTC
CASKERVPDGYTF
>-|16|TRBV18|-|TRBJ1-2
TGTGCCAGCTCACCTCAGACGACAGCCACTAACTATGGCTACACCTTC
CASSPQTTATNYGYTF
>-|14|TRBV5-1|-|TRBJ1-2
TGCGCCAGCAGCTTGGCCCCGTCCAACTATGGCTACACCTTC
CASSLAPSNYGYTF
>-|13|TRBV7-3|-|TRBJ1-1
TGTGCCAGCAGCTCAGTAGTGGGCACTGAAGCTTTCTTT
CASSSVVGTEAFF
>-|15|TRBV28|TRBD1|TRBJ2-2
TGTGCCAGCAGCCCCCCGGGACAGTACACCGGGGAGCTGTTTTTT
CASSPPGQYTGELFF
>-|12|TRBV28|-|TRBJ2-5
TGTGCCAGCAGTTTATCCCTAGAGACCCAGTACTTC
CASSLSLETQYF
>-|14|TRBV5-1|-|TRBJ1-2
TGCGCCAGCAGCTTGCGGGGGGGCAGCTATGGCTACACCTTC
CASSLRGGSYGYTF
>once|15|TRBV6-1|-|TRBJ1-3
TGTGCCAGCAGTGAAGCGACCGCCAGAGGAAACACCATATATTTT
CASSEATARGNTIYF
>-|13|TRBV10-1|-|TRBJ2-7
TGCGCCAGCTTTACAGAGAGCTCCTACGAGCAGTACTTC
CASFTESSYEQYF
>-|12|TRBV28|-|TRBJ1-4
TGTGCCAGCAAAACCACTAATGAAAAACTGTTTTTT
CASKTTNEKLFF
>-|13|TRBV5-1|-|TRBJ1-2
TGCGCCAGCAGCTTACAGCCTAACTATGGCTACACCTTC
CASSLQPNYGYTF
>-|12|TRBV6-5|-|TRBJ2-1
TGTGCCAGGATGCTACGGGACAATGAGCAGTTCTTC
CARMLRDNEQFF
>-|15|TRBV5-4|TRBD2|TRBJ2-7
TGTGCCAGCAGCTCAAATAGCGGGCTGACCTACGAGCAGTACTTC
CASSSNSGLTYEQYF
>once|17|TRBV2|TRBD2|TRBJ2-1
TGTGCCAGCAGTGTCTTGGGACTAGCGACAAGGAGGGGTGAGCAGTTCTTC
CASSVLGLATRRGEQFF
>-|16|TRBV7-9|-|TRBJ1-2
TGTGCCAGCAGCTTAGACGCGGCAGCAGCTAACTATGGCTACACCTTC
CASSLDAAAANYGYTF
>-|14|TRBV6-6|-|TRBJ1-1
TGTGCCAGCAGTCTGGGACGGTCGAACACTGAAGCTTTCTTT
CASSLGRSNTEAFF
>few|14|TRBV29-1|-|TRBJ1-1
TGCAGCTCCTCGTTAAGGGCCGCGAACACTGAAGCTTTCTTT
CSSSLRAANTEAFF
>-|15|TRBV11-2|TRBD1|TRBJ2-1
TGTGCCAGCAGCTTACAGGGGGCCCTTGGGAATGAGCAGTTCTTC
CASSLQGALGNEQFF
>-|15|TRBV19|-|TRBJ1-1
TGTGCCAGTAGTATAGCCCGGTCTTTGAACACTGAAGCTTTCTTT
CASSIARSLNTEAFF
>-|14|TRBV6-6|-|TRBJ2-5
TGTGCCAGCAGTTACGCTGGACAGCAAGAGACCCAGTACTTC
CASSYAGQQETQYF
>-|14|TRBV6-1|TRBD1|TRBJ2-4
TGTGCCAGCTACGGGGCGGACAGGGGGAACATTCAGTACTTC
CASYGADRGNIQYF
>-|17|TRBV10-3|TRBD2|TRBJ2-6
TGTGCCATCAGTGGACGGGAGGGGAACCCTGGGGCCAACGTCCTGACTTTC
CAISGREGNPGANVLTF
>-|14|TRBV5-1|TRBD1|TRBJ2-7
TGCGCCAGCAGCACCGGACAGGGGGCCTACGAGCAGTACTTC
CASSTGQGAYEQYF
>-|12|TRBV6-1|-|TRBJ2-7
TGTGCCAGCGCCCCTACTTCTTACGAGCAGTACTTC
CASAPTSYEQYF
>-|16|TRBV5-6|-|TRBJ2-7
TGTGCCAGCAGCTTGTTAGTATCAGCAGGGAACTACGAGCAGTACTTC
CASSLLVSAGNYEQYF